The 30 T cell receptor beta chains reported below all come from one sample, sequenced in a study of blood T cell repertoires in COVID-19. Using immunoSEQ multiplex PCR, the repertoire was profiled, and TCRdb retains in-frame clones only, with some absent. The table records approximately 300,000 clones, more than 70% of them present only once. Material: peripheral blood. These receptor sequences come from a man aged 18 to 30 who had recovered from COVID-19.

The rearrangement uses TRBV5-1 and TRBJ2-4; D call uncertain. CDR3 length: 15 amino acids. V dropped 4 bases and J dropped 0 bases, with 11 bases sitting between them. Germline assignment: CDR1 SGHRS and CDR2 YFSETQ. The CDR3 nucleotides are TGCGCCAGCAGCCCAGGCAGTCTAGCCAAAAACATTCAGTACTTC. It codes for CASSPGSLAKNIQYF.

A single count supports this clone. The V gene is TRBV6-5, the J gene TRBJ1-5, with 8 bases that match TRBD1. CDR1 and CDR2 (germline): MNHEY, SVGAGI. CDR3 length equals 13 residues. J lost 2 bases, V lost 8 bases, and 2 bases had no gene match. The CDR3 bases are TGTGCCAGCGAGGGACAGGGCAATCAGCCCCAGCATTTT. Translated: CASEGQGNQPQHF.

This rearrangement joins TRBV19 to TRBJ1-3, with D maybe TRBD1 (6 bases). This CDR3 is 17 amino acids long. From germline, CDR1 is LNHDA and CDR2 SQIVND (reference sequence). Trimming removed 5 bases from V and 3 bases from J, with 20 bases in between. The CDR3 DNA reads TGTGCCAGTAGTGACTGGATTAGACAGGCGTATGGAAACACCATATATTTT. It yields the protein CASSDWIRQAYGNTIYF.

The rearrangement uses TRBV5-4 and TRBJ1-1; the D gene is possibly TRBD1 (6 bases). This CDR3 contains 13 residues. V was clipped by 2 bases and J by 10 bases, with 15 bases between them. Germline CDR1 and CDR2: SGHNT and YYREEE (reference sequence). The CDR3 loop reads CASSLSGASGAFF. The DNA for the CDR3 is TGTGCCAGCAGCTTATCAGGGGCCTCTGGAGCTTTCTTT. Filled out from reference TRBV5-4 and TRBJ1-1, the complete variable domain reads ETGVTQSPTHLIKTRGQQVTLRCSSQSGHNTVSWYQQALGQGPQFIFQYYREEENGRGNFPPRFSGLQFPNYSSELNVNALELDDSALYLCASSLSGASGAFFGQGTRLTVV.

The rearrangement joins TRBV6-5 to TRBJ1-5, with D possibly being TRBD1 (5 bases). This CDR3 region has 15 residues. Germline-derived CDR1 and CDR2 are MNHEY and SVGAGI. Trimming removed 5 bases at V and 4 bases at J, with 15 bases between. CDR3 amino acids: CASSPGGTANQPQHF. The DNA for the CDR3 is TGTGCCAGCAGTCCCGGAGGGACCGCTAATCAGCCCCAGCATTTT.

The chain employs TRBV19 and TRBJ2-3, with TRBD2 identical over 13 bases. J was trimmed by 2 bases and V by 5 bases; bases with no gene match: 10. In germline, CDR1 is LNHDA, CDR2 SQIVND (reference sequence). The length of the CDR3 is 18 residues. This chain's CDR3 is CASSPRTSGRDLTDTQYF. The DNA for the CDR3 is TGTGCCAGTAGTCCTCGGACTAGCGGGAGAGACCTCACAGATACGCAGTATTTT.

This clone appeared a single time. This chain links TRBV7-2 with TRBJ1-4, with 8 nucleotides matching TRBD1. This CDR3 spans 14 amino acids. Losses at the gene ends were 4 bases for V and 6 bases for J; bases not matched to a gene: 4. Germline-derived CDR1 and CDR2 are SGHTA and FQGNSA. In DNA form, the CDR3 reads TGTGCCAGCAGCTCCAACAGGGGGGATGAAAAACTGTTTTTT. Its translation is CASSSNRGDEKLFF.

V usage is TRBV5-1 and J usage is TRBJ2-5, with 10 bases fitting TRBD1. CDR3 length equals 18 residues. Germline values: CDR1 SGHRS, CDR2 YFSETQ. Unmatched junction bases numbered 10, after V lost 0 bases and J lost 2 bases. CDR3 DNA sequence: TGCGCCAGCAGCTTGGCCGAGGTCGACAGGGGGCGTCAAGAGACCCAGTACTTC. This encodes CASSLAEVDRGRQETQYF.

The V gene is TRBV18, the J gene TRBJ2-2; 7 nucleotides align to TRBD2. Looked up from germline, CDR1 is KGHSH and CDR2 is LQKENI. The CDR3 totals 17 residues. V lost 3 bases to trimming and J lost 5 bases; unmatched junction nucleotides: 12. Here the CDR3 reads CASSPGERDKRTGELFF. The CDR3 coding sequence is TGTGCCAGCTCACCCGGAGAGCGGGATAAGAGGACCGGGGAGCTGTTTTTT.

The chain links TRBV30 to TRBJ1-1; no firm D call. This CDR3 has 13 residues. V gave up 0 bases and J gave up 2 bases, with 7 bases separating them. CDR1 and CDR2 from the germline V gene are GTSNPN and SVGIG (reference sequence). DNA of the CDR3: TGTGCCTGGAGTGTAATGGGCAACACTGAAGCTTTCTTT. Translating it yields CAWSVMGNTEAFF.

J is TRBJ1-2 and V is TRBV5-6; no definite D call. The CDR3 runs 13 residues. CDR1 and CDR2 (germline): SGHDT, YYEEEE. V was pared by 1 base and J by 6 bases, with 10 bases between. The CDR3 here is CASSLFGVHGYTF. In DNA form, the CDR3 reads TGTGCCAGCAGCTTGTTTGGAGTCCATGGCTACACCTTC.

This clone has a handful of counts. The DNA of the CDR3 is TGCGCCAGCAGCTTGAAAAGAGACACCGGGGAGCTGTTTTTT. This gives the protein CASSLKRDTGELFF. This chain joins TRBV5-1 and TRBJ2-2; D not resolved. Germline V gives CDR1 SGHRS, CDR2 YFSETQ. Trimming stripped 1 base from V and 3 bases from J, with 7 bases between. The length of the CDR3 is 14 residues.

This chain links TRBV3-1 (or the pseudogene TRBV3-2) with TRBJ1-5; a weak D match, TRBD1 (6 bases). Germline CDR1 and CDR2: LGHDT and YNNKEL (reference sequence). V shed 5 bases and J shed 1 base, with 9 bases lying between them. The CDR3 loop spans 14 amino acids. This CDR3 is CASSLQGSNQPQHF. Written as DNA, the CDR3 is TGTGCCAGCAGCTTACAGGGCAGCAATCAGCCCCAGCATTTT.

The J gene is TRBJ1-4, the V gene TRBV5-6; D gene ambiguous. The CDR3 length is 13 residues. Trimming removed 3 bases from V and 12 bases from J, with 15 bases in between. Germline V gene data show CDR1 as SGHDT and CDR2 as YYEEEE. CDR3: CASSSAPGRELFF. The CDR3 region has the DNA TGTGCCAGCAGCTCAGCCCCGGGAAGGGAACTGTTTTTT.

The chain couples TRBV18 to TRBJ2-5; 7 bases are shared with TRBD1. J lost 1 base, V lost 5 bases, and 7 bases had no gene match. Germline values: CDR1 KGHSH, CDR2 LQKENI. The CDR3 is 15 amino acids. CDR3 loop: CASSTRDSFQETQYF. CDR3 bases: TGTGCCAGCTCAACTAGGGACAGCTTCCAAGAGACCCAGTACTTC. Using reference TRBV18 and TRBJ2-5 for the parts outside the CDR3, the full variable domain is NAGVMQNPRHLVRRRGQEARLRCSPMKGHSHVYWYRQLPEEGLKFMVYLQKENIIDESGMPKERFSAEFPKEGPSILRIQQVVRGDSAAYFCASSTRDSFQETQYFGPGTRLLVL.

The chain employs TRBV6-1 and TRBJ1-6, with a tentative D call TRBD1 (5 bases). This CDR3 is built from 14 residues. The germline V gene has CDR1 MNHNS and CDR2 SASEGT. V was cut by 3 bases and J by 8 bases, with 11 bases left in between. Here the CDR3 reads CASSDWQGYSPLHF. DNA of the CDR3: TGTGCCAGCAGTGATTGGCAGGGTTATTCACCCCTCCACTTT.

The chain carries TRBV28 and TRBJ2-7; 9 bases fit TRBD2. Germline CDR1 MDHEN, CDR2 SYDVKM. CDR3 size: 15 residues. J was trimmed by 1 base and V by 7 bases; bases with no gene match: 8. The CDR3 DNA reads as TGTGCCAGCACCCGCGGGGGGGGTGGTTCCTACGAGCAGTACTTC. It is translated as CASTRGGGGSYEQYF.

The V call is TRBV4-1, the J call TRBJ2-7, with D uncertain. The CDR3 length is 13 residues. Germline V lookup: CDR1 MGHRA, CDR2 YSYEKL. The V end lost 0 bases, the J end lost 4 bases, and 7 bases lay between the germline ends. The CDR3 DNA reads as TGCGCCAGCAGCCAAGACGTTCGGTACGAGCAGTACTTC. Its protein is CASSQDVRYEQYF.

This clone was seen a handful of times. The rearrangement links TRBV13 to TRBJ2-7; 10 nucleotides match TRBD1. The CDR3 is 17 amino acids. Germline loops: CDR1 PRHDT, CDR2 FYEKMQ (reference sequence). Unmatched junction bases numbered 13, after V lost 6 bases and J lost 2 bases. This chain's CDR3 is CASRETGGQTKTYEQYF. CDR3 coding DNA: TGTGCCAGCAGGGAGACAGGGGGCCAAACGAAGACCTACGAGCAGTACTTC.

The chain uses TRBV27 and TRBJ1-3; tentatively, D is TRBD1 (6 bases). With 5 bases removed from V and 4 bases from J, the gap between germline ends came to 12 bases. The CDR3 is 14 residues long. CDR1 MNHEY and CDR2 SMNVEV come from the germline V gene (reference sequence). This CDR3 is CASSPGTLGNTIYF. The CDR3 nucleotides are TGTGCCAGCAGTCCAGGGACACTCGGAAACACCATATATTTT.

The rearrangement uses TRBV5-1 and TRBJ2-2, with 9 positions matching TRBD2. Germline V gene lookup returns CDR1 SGHRS and CDR2 YFSETQ. With V trimmed by 4 bases and J by 5 bases, 12 bases remained unmatched. CDR3 size: 17 residues. The CDR3 loop reads CASSPPGSGSSTGELFF. Here the CDR3 DNA reads TGCGCCAGCAGCCCCCCAGGTAGCGGGAGCTCAACCGGGGAGCTGTTTTTT.

This clone came up once. The rearrangement uses TRBV5-1 and TRBJ2-7; D is perhaps TRBD1 (6 bases). The V and J ends lost 5 bases and 3 bases respectively, with 18 bases between them. The CDR3 runs to 15 residues. The germline V gene has CDR1 SGHRS and CDR2 YFSETQ. The CDR3 DNA sequence: TGCGCCAGCAGTCCCCCGAAGACAGGCCTCTACGAGCAGTACTTC. Protein product: CASSPPKTGLYEQYF.

The V call is TRBV21-1, the J call TRBJ2-1; no DNA check was done on the table's D call, TRBD1. TRBV21-1 is a known pseudogene. The CDR3 has 16 amino acids. The CDR3 here is CASSSTRTGSYNEQFF. The CDR3, as DNA: TGTGCCAGCAGCTCCACACGGACAGGCTCCTACAATGAGCAGTTCTTC.

The gene calls are TRBV27 and TRBJ1-2; D gene unclear. V gave up 0 bases and J gave up 4 bases, with 9 bases separating them. This CDR3 is 14 amino acids long. CDR1 is MNHEY, CDR2 SMNVEV, per germline (reference sequence). This chain's CDR3 is CASSLSRTFYGYTF. CDR3 nucleotide sequence: TGTGCCAGCAGTTTATCTCGGACTTTCTATGGCTACACCTTC.

V is TRBV12-5 and J is TRBJ1-5; 7 bases map to TRBD1. J lost 5 bases, V lost 1 base, and 2 bases had no gene match. In germline, CDR1 is LGHNT, CDR2 FRNRAP. The CDR3 contains 14 residues. The CDR3 DNA is TGTGCTAGTGGTTTGGGACAGGGACATCAGCCCCAGCATTTT. This encodes CASGLGQGHQPQHF.

This chain uses TRBV19 with TRBJ1-1; 7 bases agree with TRBD1. CDR3 length: 14 amino acids. The germline gives CDR1 LNHDA, CDR2 SQIVND (reference sequence). The V and J ends lost 5 bases and 1 base, in that order; junction bases with no gene match: 4. CDR3 nucleotides: TGTGCCAGTAGTCCAACAGGGGCGAACACTGAAGCTTTCTTT. Translated: CASSPTGANTEAFF.

The V and J genes are TRBV15 and TRBJ2-3; D call uncertain. The CDR3 is made up of 13 amino acids. V was cut by 0 bases and J by 5 bases, with 6 bases left in between. CDR1 and CDR2 from the germline V gene are LNHNV and YYDKDF (reference sequence). For the CDR3, the DNA is TGTGCCACCAGCAGAGATCGTAGAGATACGCAGTATTTT. Translated, it gives CATSRDRRDTQYF.

The V gene is TRBV19, the J gene TRBJ2-1; 11 bases line up with TRBD1. J was trimmed by 10 bases and V by 1 base; bases with no gene match: 9. Germline V gives CDR1 LNHDA, CDR2 SQIVND (reference sequence). The length of the CDR3 is 16 residues. For the CDR3, the DNA is TGTGCCAGTAGTATAGGATTAGGGACAGGGGGGAAGGAGCAGTTCTTC. It is translated as CASSIGLGTGGKEQFF. Filled out from reference TRBV19 and TRBJ2-1, the complete variable domain reads DGGITQSPKYLFRKEGQNVTLSCEQNLNHDAMYWYRQDPGQGLRLIYYSQIVNDFQKGDIAEGYSVSREKKESFPLTVTSAQKNPTAFYLCASSIGLGTGGKEQFFGPGTRLTVL.

V gene TRBV15 combines with J gene TRBJ2-7; 12 bases map to TRBD1. V shed 3 bases, J shed 2 bases, and the junction held 8 bases outside the gene matches. Germline V gives CDR1 LNHNV, CDR2 YYDKDF (reference sequence). The CDR3 covers 17 residues. This chain's CDR3 is CATSRGTGGAGTYEQYF. For the CDR3, the DNA is TGTGCCACCAGCAGGGGGACAGGGGGCGCGGGTACCTACGAGCAGTACTTC.

The V gene is TRBV19, the J gene TRBJ1-6; D not resolved. The ends were cut back, 5 bases at V and 9 bases at J, with 14 bases in the middle. CDR1 is LNHDA, CDR2 SQIVND, per germline (reference sequence). This CDR3 has 14 amino acids. The chain's CDR3 is CASSPSGFSSPLHF. Written as DNA, the CDR3 is TGTGCCAGTAGTCCCTCGGGATTCTCTTCACCCCTCCACTTT. Combining the CDR3 with reference TRBV19 and TRBJ1-6 gives the whole variable domain DGGITQSPKYLFRKEGQNVTLSCEQNLNHDAMYWYRQDPGQGLRLIYYSQIVNDFQKGDIAEGYSVSREKKESFPLTVTSAQKNPTAFYLCASSPSGFSSPLHFGNGTRLTVT.